What follows is one T cell receptor beta chain and its context. Authors' data handling: Using reference gene primer amplification, nucleated cell counts were estimated. Profiled with immunoSEQ multiplex PCR; TCRdb holds only in-frame clones, not every one. The DNA gave D and trimming, while V, J and clone size come from that table. The sample yields some 120,000 clones, roughly 83% seen once. The entry originates in a study of blood T cell repertoires in COVID-19. The receptor's source is a man aged 30 to 39 with acute or convalescent COVID-19. The sequenced sample consisted of peripheral blood.

The CDR3: CASSFGGARGQNWAFF. The CDR3 DNA sequence: TGTGCCAGCAGCTTCGGTGGGGCCAGGGGGCAGAATTGGGCTTTCTTT. V usage is TRBV7-9 and J usage is TRBJ1-1; 8 nucleotides match TRBD1. Germline values: CDR1 SEHNR, CDR2 FQNEAQ (reference sequence). The CDR3 spans 16 residues. The ends lost 3 bases at V and 11 bases at J; junction bases unmatched: 17. The full variable domain, with the rest looked up from reference TRBV7-9 and TRBJ1-1, is DTGVSQNPRHKITKRGQNVTFRCDPISEHNRLYWYRQTLGQGPEFLTYFQNEAQLEKSRLLSDRFSAERPKGSFSTLEIQRTEQGDSAMYLCASSFGGARGQNWAFFGQGTRLTVV.